Each of the 26 T cell receptor beta chains below was sequenced from the same sample in a study of blood T cell repertoires in COVID-19. Clones were sequenced by immunoSEQ multiplex PCR, and TCRdb holds only the in-frame ones, with some missing. The sample gives fewer than 250,000 clones, about 85% of which show up once; around 1.1% is in the top ten. The sample consisted of peripheral blood. These receptors were taken from a man aged 25 to 45 with acute or convalescent COVID-19.

V usage is TRBV27 and J usage is TRBJ2-4, with D perhaps TRBD1 (6 bases). Germline values: CDR1 MNHEY, CDR2 SMNVEV (reference sequence). V dropped 6 bases and J dropped 6 bases, with 12 bases sitting between them. This CDR3 is built from 13 residues. CDR3 residues: CASSIEGGNIQYF. For the CDR3, the DNA is TGTGCCAGCAGCATCGAAGGGGGAAACATTCAGTACTTC.

About this clone itself: The junction differs from germline at one of its ends, possibly a read error. This chain links TRBV6-5 with TRBJ1-2, with TRBD1 as a possible D gene (5 bases). Germline V gene lookup returns CDR1 MNHEY and CDR2 SVGAGI. The CDR3 is 14 amino acids. The CDR3 sequence: CASRQGTPFPHQVF. CDR3 sequence (DNA): TGTGCCAGCAGGCAGGGCACACCCTTTCCCCACCAAGTCTTC.

The rearrangement uses TRBV5-4 and TRBJ2-7, with TRBD1 matching 7 bases. The CDR3 is made up of 15 amino acids. J gave up 5 bases and V 3 bases, and 11 bases lay outside the gene matches. CDR1 is SGHNT and CDR2 is YYREEE in the germline V gene (reference sequence). CDR3 residues: CASSSLTGSIHEQYF. CDR3 DNA sequence: TGTGCCAGCAGCTCCCTGACAGGGAGTATCCACGAGCAGTACTTC.

V and J are TRBV5-1 and TRBJ1-6; no reliable D call. From germline, CDR1 is SGHRS and CDR2 YFSETQ. The CDR3 consists of 11 residues. The V gene lost 5 bases and the J gene lost 7 bases, with 4 bases spanning the gap. The DNA for the CDR3 is TGCGCCAGCAGGGAGAATTCACCCCTCCACTTT. Its protein product is CASRENSPLHF.

This clone was found a few times. CDR3 DNA: TGTGCCTGGCATGCTAGCGGGAGGCGGGTCGGGGAGCTGTTTTTT. It specifies CAWHASGRRVGELFF. The chain uses TRBV30 and TRBJ2-2, with 11 positions matching TRBD2. V was pared by 5 bases and J by 7 bases, with 9 bases of the junction left unmatched. Germline CDR1 reads GTSNPN; CDR2 reads SVGIG (reference sequence). CDR3 size: 15 residues.

This clone was counted once. The genes are TRBV3-1 (or the pseudogene TRBV3-2) and TRBJ1-4; D is possibly TRBD1 (6 bases). CDR3 length: 15 amino acids. The V end lost 4 bases, the J end lost 0 bases, and 9 bases lay between the germline ends. CDR1 LGHDT and CDR2 YNNKEL come from the germline V gene (reference sequence). Here the CDR3 DNA reads TGTGCCAGCAGCCGGAGACAGGCAACTAATGAAAAACTGTTTTTT. As protein: CASSRRQATNEKLFF.

The V and J genes are TRBV11-2 and TRBJ2-7; no reliable D call. The CDR3 extends over 14 amino acids. Trimming took 3 bases from V and 2 from J, leaving 11 bases between them. Germline V lookup: CDR1 SGHAT, CDR2 FQNNGV. This CDR3 is CASSFLLGAYEQYF. CDR3 DNA: TGTGCCAGCAGCTTTCTGTTGGGCGCCTACGAGCAGTACTTC.

The rearrangement links TRBV5-6 to TRBJ1-2; D gene ambiguous. The CDR3 runs 12 residues. Per germline, CDR1 SGHDT and CDR2 YYEEEE. V lost 4 bases and J lost 5, with 9 bases in between. The CDR3 sequence is CASSRPTYGYTF. The CDR3 DNA sequence: TGTGCCAGCAGCAGGCCGACTTATGGCTACACCTTC.

V is TRBV6-6 and J is TRBJ1-6; D gene unclear. Germline V lookup: CDR1 MNHNY, CDR2 SVGAGI (reference sequence). V was trimmed by 5 bases and J by 0 bases, leaving 23 bases between them. The CDR3 has 20 amino acids. The CDR3, as DNA: TGTGCCAGCAGTCCCCAAGAGAAAACTCAAGAGAGCTCCTATAATTCACCCCTCCACTTT. Translated: CASSPQEKTQESSYNSPLHF.

The chain carries TRBV6-5 and TRBJ2-7, with D possibly TRBD1 on 5 matching bases. The germline V gene has CDR1 MNHEY and CDR2 SVGAGI. Trimming took off 0 bases at V and 3 bases at J, with 15 bases between the two ends. This CDR3 has 16 residues. The DNA of the CDR3 is TGTGCCAGCAGTTACTCGGACACCCATTCGAACTACGAGCAGTACTTC. Translation gives CASSYSDTHSNYEQYF.

The J gene is TRBJ1-2, the V gene TRBV19; 9 bases are a match to TRBD1. J lost 3 bases, V lost 9 bases, and 11 bases had no gene match. CDR3 length: 15 residues. In germline, CDR1 is LNHDA, CDR2 SQIVND (reference sequence). CDR3 bases: TGTGCCAGCCAGGGGACAGGGAAGGGCCACTATGGCTACACCTTC. Residues: CASQGTGKGHYGYTF.

The genes are TRBV11-3 and TRBJ2-3; tentatively, D is TRBD2 (7 bases). Trimming left V 5 bases short and J 6 bases short, with 18 bases between. The CDR3 totals 15 residues. The germline CDR1 and CDR2 sequences are SGHNT and YENEEA. The CDR3 here is CASSPLGGGGDTQYF. In DNA form, the CDR3 reads TGTGCCAGCAGCCCACTAGGGGGGGGAGGGGATACGCAGTATTTT.

This chain uses TRBV18 with TRBJ2-1; no firm D call. CDR1 KGHSH and CDR2 LQKENI come from the germline V gene. The CDR3 contains 16 residues. The V end was cut by 0 bases, the J end by 2 bases, with 11 bases between. For the CDR3, the DNA is TGTGCCAGCTCACCACCGAACAGTCAGCCCTACAATGAGCAGTTCTTC. This translates into CASSPPNSQPYNEQFF.

The V gene is TRBV29-1, the J gene TRBJ2-2; no clear D gene. CDR3 length: 15 residues. The V end lost 5 bases, the J end lost 2 bases, and 15 bases lay between the germline ends. Germline V gene data show CDR1 as SQVTM and CDR2 as ANQGSEA. The DNA for the CDR3 is TGCAGCGTTAGAATATTAGTATCCAACACCGGGGAGCTGTTTTTT. Encoded protein: CSVRILVSNTGELFF.

The V call is TRBV6-5, the J call TRBJ2-3; D call uncertain. V lost 7 bases, J lost 0 bases, and 11 bases lay in between. The CDR3 totals 14 residues. Germline V gene sequence: CDR1 MNHEY, CDR2 SVGAGI. The CDR3 sequence is CASNPQYSTDTQYF. The CDR3 DNA sequence: TGTGCCAGCAACCCGCAGTACAGCACAGATACGCAGTATTTT.

The chain has TRBV6-1 and TRBJ1-1; no firm D call. V lost 10 bases, J lost 1 base, and 13 bases lay in between. The CDR3 is 13 amino acids. In germline, CDR1 is MNHNS, CDR2 SASEGT. CDR3 nucleotides: TGTGCCATAATAGGCCCGGGGAACACTGAAGCTTTCTTT. This translates into CAIIGPGNTEAFF.

The V and J genes are TRBV5-1 and TRBJ1-2; D possibly corresponds to TRBD1 (6 bases). Between the trimmed V and J ends, which lost 2 bases and 4 bases, there was a span of 21 bases. CDR1 is SGHRS, CDR2 YFSETQ, per germline. The CDR3 is 17 residues long. CDR3 residues: CASSFPGTGTIAYGYTF. The CDR3 bases are TGCGCCAGCAGCTTCCCGGGAACAGGGACGATCGCCTATGGCTACACCTTC.

The genes are TRBV29-1 and TRBJ2-7; no clear D. Germline CDR1 is SQVTM and CDR2 is ANQGSEA. This CDR3 contains 11 residues. The V end lost 5 bases, the J end lost 8 bases, and 13 bases lay between the germline ends. This chain's CDR3 is CSVSVTGKQYF. The CDR3 nucleotides are TGCAGCGTTAGCGTGACCGGTAAGCAGTACTTC.

The chain is built from TRBV5-4 and TRBJ1-3, with D possibly matching TRBD1 (5 bases). CDR1 and CDR2 from the germline V gene are SGHNT and YYREEE (reference sequence). Trimming stripped 0 bases from V and 4 bases from J, with 11 bases between. The CDR3 length is 15 residues. The CDR3: CASSLAQGGGNTIYF. In DNA form, the CDR3 reads TGTGCCAGCAGCTTGGCCCAGGGAGGAGGAAACACCATATATTTT.

This clone was counted only a few times. V and J are TRBV6-1 and TRBJ2-5; 15 positions agree with TRBD2. The CDR3 has 17 residues. Germline CDR1 and CDR2: MNHNS and SASEGT. V was clipped by 1 base and J by 6 bases; unmatched bases: 6. The CDR3 coding sequence is TGTGCCAGCAGTGAAGTAGGACTAGCGGGAGGGTGGCAGACCCAGTACTTC. It codes for CASSEVGLAGGWQTQYF.

V usage is TRBV12-3 or TRBV12-4 and J usage is TRBJ2-2; D remains ambiguous. This CDR3 has 13 residues. Trimming left V 10 bases short and J 2 bases short, with 11 bases between. The CDR3 DNA reads TGTGCCATGCAGAAAACCAACACCGGGGAGCTGTTTTTT. It is translated as CAMQKTNTGELFF.

This clone occurred once. V usage is TRBV7-9 and J usage is TRBJ1-3; no reliable D call. Germline-derived CDR1 and CDR2 are SEHNR and FQNEAQ (reference sequence). The CDR3 is 15 amino acids. The V and J ends lost 1 base and 4 bases respectively, with 11 bases between them. CDR3 coding DNA: TGTGCCAGCAGCTTAGAACGACTAAAGGGAAACACCATATATTTT. Translated: CASSLERLKGNTIYF.

A single count supports this clone. The J gene is TRBJ2-7, the V gene TRBV3-1 (or the pseudogene TRBV3-2), with TRBD2 identical over 10 bases. This CDR3 is built from 16 residues. CDR1 LGHDT and CDR2 YNNKEL come from the germline V gene (reference sequence). V lost 4 bases to trimming and J lost 0 bases; unmatched junction nucleotides: 6. The CDR3 is CASSPRASGSSYEQYF. The CDR3 DNA sequence: TGTGCCAGCAGCCCCCGGGCTAGCGGGAGCTCCTACGAGCAGTACTTC.

This clone came up once. This chain uses TRBV12-3 or TRBV12-4 with TRBJ2-1; D is perhaps TRBD1 (5 bases). The CDR3 consists of 13 residues. V dropped 3 bases and J dropped 9 bases, with 12 bases sitting between them. The DNA of the CDR3 is TGTGCCAGCAGTTTGAAAGGGGTGGGTGAGCAGTTCTTC. Its protein product is CASSLKGVGEQFF.

The V and J genes are TRBV4-2 and TRBJ2-6; 9 bases map to TRBD1. Germline V lookup: CDR1 LGHNA, CDR2 YNFKEQ. The CDR3 runs to 18 residues. The V gene end was trimmed by 4 bases and the J gene end by 8 bases; junction bases not matched to a gene: 15. CDR3 residues: CASSLSPGTGQGTNVLTF. For the CDR3, the DNA is TGTGCCAGCAGCCTCTCTCCTGGTACGGGACAGGGCACCAACGTCCTGACTTTC.

The chain combines TRBV7-3 with TRBJ2-7; TRBD2 agrees at 9 bases. Germline trimming cut 5 bases from V and 1 base from J; bases unmatched to any gene: 3. This CDR3 comprises 14 residues. The germline V gene encodes CDR1 SGHTA and CDR2 FQGTGA. CDR3 sequence (DNA): TGTGCCAGCAGCCCAGCGGGAGGTTCCTACGAGCAGTACTTC. Translation: CASSPAGGSYEQYF.